This passage covers 13 T cell receptor beta chains from one sample sequenced in a study of T cell repertoires in cytomegalovirus infection. TCRdb reprocessed the reads with MiXCR, giving one entry per CDR3 protein. The sample consists of roughly 700,000 distinct CDR3 sequences, roughly 33% of them appearing once. These receptors' antigens are unknown. The sequencing used cultured PBMCs, collected from culture after CMV antigen stimulation. These receptors were obtained from a human donor in good health (CMV status not recorded). Some clones in this sample may be carry-over from other donors' samples.

The CDR3 spells CATFPRLAPYNEQFF. The CDR3 bases are TGTGCCACCTTTCCCCGACTAGCCCCCTACAATGAGCAGTTCTTC. The chain recombines TRBV15 with TRBJ2-1, with 7 bases lining up with TRBD2. The V gene end was trimmed by 8 bases and the J gene end by 2 bases; junction bases not matched to a gene: 9. Germline V gives CDR1 LNHNV, CDR2 YYDKDF (reference sequence). The CDR3 consists of 15 residues.

V and J are TRBV2 and TRBJ2-1, with D unresolved. The CDR3 totals 16 residues. V was clipped by 6 bases and J by 8 bases, with 23 bases between them. Looked up from germline, CDR1 is SNHLY and CDR2 is FYNNEI. CDR3: CASRPTLLIVRYEQFF. CDR3 nucleotides: TGTGCCAGCAGACCAACCTTACTAATAGTAAGGTATGAGCAGTTCTTC.

This chain joins TRBV5-4 and TRBJ2-3, with 9 positions matching TRBD2. The CDR3 is 16 amino acids. CDR1 and CDR2 (germline): SGHNT, YYREEE (reference sequence). V trimming: 4 bases; J trimming: 0 bases; junction bases outside the gene matches: 6. CDR3 DNA: TGTGCCAGCAGCGCGGGAGCGGGAGGAAGCACAGATACGCAGTATTTT. This encodes CASSAGAGGSTDTQYF.

V usage is TRBV7-2 and J usage is TRBJ1-4, with TRBD1 matching 7 bases. The CDR3 contains 15 residues. Germline V gives CDR1 SGHTA, CDR2 FQGNSA. The V and J ends lost 2 bases and 3 bases, in that order; junction bases with no gene match: 3. CDR3 residues: CASSLTGVSNEKLFF. The CDR3 DNA reads as TGTGCCAGCAGCTTAACAGGGGTATCTAATGAAAAACTGTTTTTT.

This clonotype appeared a few times. The chain's CDR3 is CASSRKGGRDLSSAYNEQFF. CDR3 sequence (DNA): TGTGCCAGCAGCCGGAAGGGTGGTAGGGATCTATCTTCCGCCTACAATGAGCAGTTCTTC. The chain joins TRBV7-2 to TRBJ2-1; D unclear. The CDR3 runs to 20 residues. The germline V and J ends were trimmed by 5 bases and 2 bases, with 28 bases remaining between them. Germline V gene lookup returns CDR1 SGHTA and CDR2 FQGNSA.

The chain joins TRBV7-2 to TRBJ2-3; 10 bases map to TRBD2. Germline assignment: CDR1 SGHTA and CDR2 FQGNSA. This CDR3 comprises 16 residues. V shed 5 bases, J shed 4 bases, and the junction held 9 bases outside the gene matches. The CDR3 DNA follows: TGTGCCAGCAGCCTAACAACTAGCGGGGCCGCAGATACGCAGTATTTT. It encodes CASSLTTSGAADTQYF.

This clonotype was found many times. J is TRBJ2-1 and V is TRBV18; possible D gene TRBD1, 6 bases. CDR3 length: 15 amino acids. The germline CDR1 and CDR2 sequences are KGHSH and LQKENI. Trimming left V 8 bases short and J 0 bases short, with 14 bases between. This CDR3 reads CASSPGVSSYNEQFF. CDR3 bases: TGTGCCAGCAGCCCAGGGGTTAGCTCCTACAATGAGCAGTTCTTC. Variable domain in full (rest from reference TRBV18 and TRBJ2-1): NAGVMQNPRHLVRRRGQEARLRCSPMKGHSHVYWYRQLPEEGLKFMVYLQKENIIDESGMPKERFSAEFPKEGPSILRIQQVVRGDSAAYFCASSPGVSSYNEQFFGPGTRLTVL.

The rearrangement joins TRBV2 to TRBJ1-2, with D possibly TRBD1 on 6 matching bases. CDR1 and CDR2 from the germline V gene are SNHLY and FYNNEI. The CDR3 sequence is 12 residues long. Trimming cost V 6 bases and J 8 bases, with 13 bases left between them. The CDR3: CASRTGIRGYTF. The CDR3 nucleotides read TGTGCCAGCAGAACAGGGATTAGAGGCTACACCTTC.

This clonotype was recorded at least ten times. V is TRBV7-9 and J is TRBJ1-1; 7 nucleotides line up with TRBD1. Germline assignment: CDR1 SEHNR and CDR2 FQNEAQ (reference sequence). With 5 bases clipped from V and 5 bases from J, the junction kept 8 bases outside the gene matches. CDR3 length equals 14 residues. The CDR3 loop reads CASSARGFETEAFF. The CDR3 region has the DNA TGTGCCAGCAGCGCCAGGGGGTTCGAGACTGAAGCTTTCTTT.

The chain combines TRBV7-8 with TRBJ2-1, with D unclear. The CDR3 runs to 14 residues. From germline, CDR1 is SGHVS and CDR2 FQNEAQ. The V end was cut by 2 bases, the J end by 8 bases, with 13 bases between. Here the CDR3 DNA reads TGTGCCAGCAGCTTATCTCTCCGGGTCGATGAGCAGTTCTTC. Its translation: CASSLSLRVDEQFF.

The V and J genes are TRBV19 and TRBJ1-1; D is possibly TRBD1 (6 bases). V lost 7 bases and J 3 bases, leaving 18 bases between the germline ends. This CDR3 contains 15 residues. Germline-derived CDR1 and CDR2 are LNHDA and SQIVND (reference sequence). The CDR3 region is CASTERGGADTEAFF. The CDR3 DNA reads as TGTGCCAGTACGGAGAGAGGGGGGGCTGACACTGAAGCTTTCTTT.

Many counts were recorded for this clonotype. The chain carries TRBV7-2 and TRBJ2-3; D not resolved. The germline CDR1 and CDR2 sequences are SGHTA and FQGNSA. V lost 1 base to trimming and J lost 4 bases, with 9 bases between them. The CDR3 covers 14 residues. CDR3 DNA: TGTGCCAGCAGCTTAGAACGACCGCCAGATACGCAGTATTTT. Encoded protein: CASSLERPPDTQYF.

Many counts were recorded for this clonotype. This CDR3 is CASSLGNSYNSPLHF. CDR3 nucleotide sequence: TGTGCCAGCAGCTTGGGGAACTCCTATAATTCACCCCTCCACTTT. This rearrangement joins TRBV7-8 to TRBJ1-6, with D hard to call. The CDR3 is 15 amino acids. Deletions cut 3 bases from V and 0 bases from J, with 6 bases between. The germline gives CDR1 SGHVS, CDR2 FQNEAQ.